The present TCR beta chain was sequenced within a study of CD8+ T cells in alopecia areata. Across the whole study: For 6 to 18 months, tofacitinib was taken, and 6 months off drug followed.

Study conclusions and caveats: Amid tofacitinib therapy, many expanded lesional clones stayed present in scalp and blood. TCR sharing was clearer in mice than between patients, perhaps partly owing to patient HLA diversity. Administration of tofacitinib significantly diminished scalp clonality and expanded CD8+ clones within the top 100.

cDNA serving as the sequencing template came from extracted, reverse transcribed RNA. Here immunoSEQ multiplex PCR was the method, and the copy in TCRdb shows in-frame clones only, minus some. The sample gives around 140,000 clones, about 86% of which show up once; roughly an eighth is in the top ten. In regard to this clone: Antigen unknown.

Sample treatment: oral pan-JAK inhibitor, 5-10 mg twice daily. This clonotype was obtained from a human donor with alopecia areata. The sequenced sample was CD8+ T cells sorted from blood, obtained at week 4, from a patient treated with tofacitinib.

This CDR3 is CASRREGGIDIQYF. CDR3 nucleotide sequence: TGTGCCAGCCGCCGCGAGGGGGGAATAGACATTCAGTACTTC. This chain connects TRBV7-9 to TRBJ2-4; D possibly matches TRBD1 or TRBD2 (6 bases each). There are 14 residues in the CDR3. Per germline, CDR1 SEHNR and CDR2 FQNEAQ (reference sequence). V was cut by 8 bases and J by 8 bases, with 19 bases left in between. Complete variable domain (other parts from reference TRBV7-9 and TRBJ2-4): DTGVSQNPRHKITKRGQNVTFRCDPISEHNRLYWYRQTLGQGPEFLTYFQNEAQLEKSRLLSDRFSAERPKGSFSTLEIQRTEQGDSAMYLCASRREGGIDIQYFGAGTRLSVL.